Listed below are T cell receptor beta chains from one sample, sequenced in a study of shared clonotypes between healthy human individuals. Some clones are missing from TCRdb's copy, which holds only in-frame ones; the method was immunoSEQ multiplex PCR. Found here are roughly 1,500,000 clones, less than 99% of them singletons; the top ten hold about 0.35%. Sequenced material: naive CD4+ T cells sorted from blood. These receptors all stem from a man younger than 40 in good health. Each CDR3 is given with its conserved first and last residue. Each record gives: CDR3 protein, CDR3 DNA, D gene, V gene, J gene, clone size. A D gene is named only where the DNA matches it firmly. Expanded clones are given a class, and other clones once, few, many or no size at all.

CDR3: CASSDEINQPQHF
DNA: TGTGCCAGCAGTGATGAGATCAATCAGCCCCAGCATTTT
D: NA
V: TRBV2
J: TRBJ1-5
size: NA

CDR3: CASNSGSGLGTGELFF
DNA: TGTGCCAGTAATAGCGGGAGCGGTTTGGGCACCGGGGAGCTGTTTTTT
D: TRBD2
V: TRBV9
J: TRBJ2-2
size: once

CDR3: CASSFQGQGAVNIQYF
DNA: TGTGCCAGCAGCTTCCAGGGACAGGGGGCTGTAAACATTCAGTACTTC
D: TRBD1
V: TRBV5-4
J: TRBJ2-4
size: NA

CDR3: CASSLAGLGRETQYF
DNA: TGTGCCAGCAGCTTGGCGGGACTAGGTCGGGAGACCCAGTACTTC
D: TRBD2
V: TRBV5-6
J: TRBJ2-5
size: NA

CDR3: CASSLATTNYEQYF
DNA: TGTGCCAGCAGCTTAGCTACTACTAACTACGAGCAGTACTTC
D: NA
V: TRBV7-2
J: TRBJ2-7
size: NA

CDR3: CASSKERDTGELFF
DNA: TGTGCCAGCAGTAAGGAGCGGGACACCGGGGAGCTGTTTTTT
D: NA
V: TRBV2
J: TRBJ2-2
size: NA

CDR3: CASSPRQGQYEQYF
DNA: TGTGCCAGCTCACCACGACAGGGGCAGTACGAGCAGTACTTC
D: TRBD1
V: TRBV18
J: TRBJ2-7
size: NA

CDR3: CASSIAETTDTQYF
DNA: TGCGCCAGCAGTATAGCGGAGACCACAGATACGCAGTATTTT
D: NA
V: TRBV5-1
J: TRBJ2-3
size: NA

CDR3: CASCRDRAGGANVLTF
DNA: TGTGCCAGCTGCCGGGACAGGGCGGGCGGGGCCAACGTCCTGACTTTC
D: TRBD1
V: TRBV2
J: TRBJ2-6
size: NA

CDR3: CASSLGRGQHTGELFF
DNA: TGTGCCAGCAGCTTAGGTCGGGGACAGCACACCGGGGAGCTGTTTTTT
D: TRBD1
V: TRBV7-8
J: TRBJ2-2
size: NA

CDR3: CASSPTDRDSQPQHF
DNA: TGTGCCAGCTCACCTACCGACAGGGACAGTCAGCCCCAGCATTTT
D: TRBD1
V: TRBV18
J: TRBJ1-5
size: NA

CDR3: CAIRKEAHRYEQYF
DNA: TGTGCCATCAGGAAGGAAGCTCATCGCTACGAGCAGTACTTC
D: NA
V: TRBV10-3
J: TRBJ2-7
size: NA

CDR3: CASSPRGRELGYTF
DNA: TGTGCCAGCTCACCACGAGGGAGAGAACTGGGCTACACCTTC
D: NA
V: TRBV18
J: TRBJ1-2
size: NA

CDR3: CASSLGILVAPATNEKLFF
DNA: TGCGCCAGCAGCTTGGGGATATTAGTGGCCCCAGCAACTAATGAAAAACTGTTTTTT
D: NA
V: TRBV5-1
J: TRBJ1-4
size: NA

CDR3: CASSSGPRGAVDTQYF
DNA: TGCGCCAGCAGCAGCGGGCCTAGGGGGGCGGTGGATACGCAGTATTTT
D: NA
V: TRBV5-1
J: TRBJ2-3
size: NA